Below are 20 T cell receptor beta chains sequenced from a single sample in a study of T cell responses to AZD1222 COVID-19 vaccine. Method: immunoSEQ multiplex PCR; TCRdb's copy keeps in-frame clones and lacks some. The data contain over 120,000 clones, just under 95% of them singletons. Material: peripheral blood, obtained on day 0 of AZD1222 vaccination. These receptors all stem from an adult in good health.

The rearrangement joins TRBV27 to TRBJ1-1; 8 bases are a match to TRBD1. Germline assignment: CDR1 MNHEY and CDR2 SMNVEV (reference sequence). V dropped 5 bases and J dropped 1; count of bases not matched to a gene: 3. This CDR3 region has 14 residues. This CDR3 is CASSHGQGNTEAFF. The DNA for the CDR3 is TGTGCCAGCAGTCATGGACAGGGGAACACTGAAGCTTTCTTT.

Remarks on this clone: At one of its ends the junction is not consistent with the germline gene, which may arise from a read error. The CDR3 is CASSLPRTDGQNF. DNA of the CDR3: TGTGCCAGCAGCTTGCCACGGACGGATGGTCAGAACTTC. The rearrangement joins TRBV5-4 to TRBJ1-2; D remains ambiguous. This CDR3 has 13 residues. Germline lookup yields CDR1 SGHNT and CDR2 YYREEE (reference sequence).

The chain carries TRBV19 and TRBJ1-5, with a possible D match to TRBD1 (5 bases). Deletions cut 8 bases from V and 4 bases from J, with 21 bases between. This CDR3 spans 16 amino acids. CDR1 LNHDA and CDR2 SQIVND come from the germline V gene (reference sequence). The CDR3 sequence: CASRPSGGGVNQPQHF. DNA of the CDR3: TGTGCCAGTCGACCCTCCGGGGGGGGAGTAAATCAGCCCCAGCATTTT.

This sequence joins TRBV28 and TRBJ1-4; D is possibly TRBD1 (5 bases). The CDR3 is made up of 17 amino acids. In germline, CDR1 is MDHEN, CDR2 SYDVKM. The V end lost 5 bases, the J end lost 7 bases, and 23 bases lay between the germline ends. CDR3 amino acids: CASSETQPGPGGEKLFF. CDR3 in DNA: TGTGCCAGCAGTGAGACACAACCGGGACCGGGTGGTGAAAAACTGTTTTTT.

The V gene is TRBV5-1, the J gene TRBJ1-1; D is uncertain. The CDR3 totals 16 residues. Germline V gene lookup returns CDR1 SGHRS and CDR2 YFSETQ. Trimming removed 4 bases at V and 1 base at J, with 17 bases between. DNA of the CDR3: TGCGCCAGCAGCGTCACCCAAGGATTGGCGAACACTGAAGCTTTCTTT. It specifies CASSVTQGLANTEAFF.

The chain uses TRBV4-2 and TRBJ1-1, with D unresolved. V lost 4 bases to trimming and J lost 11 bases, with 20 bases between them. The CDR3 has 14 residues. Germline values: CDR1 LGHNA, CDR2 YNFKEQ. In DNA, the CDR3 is TGTGCCAGCAGCCCCACCGAGGGCGTACGAGAGGCTTTCTTT. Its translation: CASSPTEGVREAFF.

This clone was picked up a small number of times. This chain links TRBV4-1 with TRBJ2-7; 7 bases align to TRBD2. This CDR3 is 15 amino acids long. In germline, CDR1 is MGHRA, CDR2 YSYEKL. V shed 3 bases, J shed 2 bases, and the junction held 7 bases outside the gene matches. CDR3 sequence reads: CASSQLWEGPYEQYF. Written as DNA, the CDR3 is TGCGCCAGCAGCCAGCTATGGGAGGGACCCTACGAGCAGTACTTC.

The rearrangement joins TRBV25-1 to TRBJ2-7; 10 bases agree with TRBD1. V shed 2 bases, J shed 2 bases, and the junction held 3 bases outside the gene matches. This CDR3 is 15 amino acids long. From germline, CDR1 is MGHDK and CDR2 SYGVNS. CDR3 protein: CASSERGQGTYEQYF. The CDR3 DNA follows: TGTGCCAGCAGTGAAAGGGGACAGGGGACCTACGAGCAGTACTTC.

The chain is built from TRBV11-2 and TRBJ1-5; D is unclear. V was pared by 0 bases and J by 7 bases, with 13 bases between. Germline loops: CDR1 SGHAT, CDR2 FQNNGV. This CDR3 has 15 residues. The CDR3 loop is CASSLDRLSGQPQHF. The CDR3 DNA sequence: TGTGCCAGCAGCTTAGATCGTCTCTCCGGACAGCCCCAGCATTTT.

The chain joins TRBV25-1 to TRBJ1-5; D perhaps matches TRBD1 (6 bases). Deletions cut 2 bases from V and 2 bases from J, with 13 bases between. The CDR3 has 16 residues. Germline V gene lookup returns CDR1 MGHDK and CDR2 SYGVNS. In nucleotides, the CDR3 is TGTGCCAGCAGTGAAGCTGGTCCAGGGGGCAATCAGCCCCAGCATTTT. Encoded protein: CASSEAGPGGNQPQHF.

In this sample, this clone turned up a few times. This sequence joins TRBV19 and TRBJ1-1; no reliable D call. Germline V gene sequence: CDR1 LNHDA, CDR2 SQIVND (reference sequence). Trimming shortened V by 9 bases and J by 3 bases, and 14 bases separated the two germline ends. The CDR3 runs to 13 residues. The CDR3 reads CASTHLRHTEAFF. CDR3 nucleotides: TGTGCCAGCACCCACTTGCGGCACACTGAAGCTTTCTTT.

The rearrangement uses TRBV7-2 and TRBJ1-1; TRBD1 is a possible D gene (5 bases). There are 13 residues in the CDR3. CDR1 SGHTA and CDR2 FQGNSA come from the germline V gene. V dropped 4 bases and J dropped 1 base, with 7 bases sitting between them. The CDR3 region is CASSSQGNTEAFF. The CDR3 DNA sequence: TGTGCCAGCAGCTCGCAGGGGAACACTGAAGCTTTCTTT.

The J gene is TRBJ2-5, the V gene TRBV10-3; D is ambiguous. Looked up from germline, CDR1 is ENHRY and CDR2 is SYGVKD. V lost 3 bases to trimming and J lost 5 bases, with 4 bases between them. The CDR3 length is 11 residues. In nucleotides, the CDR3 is TGTGCCATCAGTGAAGGGGAGACCCAGTACTTC. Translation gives CAISEGETQYF.

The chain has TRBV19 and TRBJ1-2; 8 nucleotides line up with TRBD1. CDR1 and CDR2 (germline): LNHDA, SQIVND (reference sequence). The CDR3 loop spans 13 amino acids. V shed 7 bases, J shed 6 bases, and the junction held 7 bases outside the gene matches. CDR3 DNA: TGTGCCAGTAAGGACAGGGAAGCAGATGGCTACACCTTC. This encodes CASKDREADGYTF.

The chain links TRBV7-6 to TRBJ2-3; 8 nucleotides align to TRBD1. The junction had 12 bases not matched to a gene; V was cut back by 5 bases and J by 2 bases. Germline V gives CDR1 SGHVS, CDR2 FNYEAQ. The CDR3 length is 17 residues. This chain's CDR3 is CASSRIARGPSTDTQYF. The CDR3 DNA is TGTGCCAGCAGCCGCATCGCCAGGGGGCCCTCCACAGATACGCAGTATTTT.

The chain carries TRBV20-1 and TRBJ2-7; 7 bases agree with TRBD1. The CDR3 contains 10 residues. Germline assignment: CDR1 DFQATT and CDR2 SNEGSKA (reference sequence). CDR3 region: CSTGVYEQYF. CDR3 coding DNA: TGCAGCACAGGGGTCTACGAGCAGTACTTC.

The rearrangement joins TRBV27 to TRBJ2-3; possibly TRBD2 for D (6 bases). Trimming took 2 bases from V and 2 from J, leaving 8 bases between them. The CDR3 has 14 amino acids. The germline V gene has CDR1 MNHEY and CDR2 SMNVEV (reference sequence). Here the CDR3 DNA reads TGTGCCAGCAGTTTAGGGGGGTACACAGATACGCAGTATTTT. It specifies CASSLGGYTDTQYF.

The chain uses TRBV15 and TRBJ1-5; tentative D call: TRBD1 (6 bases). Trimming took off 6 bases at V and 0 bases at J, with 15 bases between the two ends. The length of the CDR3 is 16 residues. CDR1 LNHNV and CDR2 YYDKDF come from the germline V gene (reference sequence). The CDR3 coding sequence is TGTGCCACCAGGGACAGTTTTGGTTATAGCAATCAGCCCCAGCATTTT. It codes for CATRDSFGYSNQPQHF.

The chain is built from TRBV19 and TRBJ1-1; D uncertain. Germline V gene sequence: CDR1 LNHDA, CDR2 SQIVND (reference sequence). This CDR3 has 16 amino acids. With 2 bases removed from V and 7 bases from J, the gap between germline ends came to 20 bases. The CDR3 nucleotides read TGTGCCAGTAGTATAATCGGGCGCGAACTTGGGAGTGAAGCTTTCTTT. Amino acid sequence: CASSIIGRELGSEAFF.

The DNA of the CDR3 is TGTGCCAGCAGCTCTCTAAGCGCCAGCTACAATGAGCAGTTCTTC. This encodes CASSSLSASYNEQFF. The chain employs TRBV7-6 and TRBJ2-1; D call uncertain. Germline V CDR1 and CDR2: SGHVS, FNYEAQ. The CDR3 is 15 amino acids. The ends were cut back, 4 bases at V and 3 bases at J, with 13 bases in the middle.